These 27 T cell receptor beta chains share one sample of origin, sequenced in a study of response to subunit inactivated influenza vaccine. One entry per CDR3 protein, called by TCRdb with MiXCR from the RT-PCR reads. This table has 530,000 or so distinct CDR3 sequences, 12% to 15% appearing once. Source: PBMCs from blood, taken approximately 13 days after vaccination. The receptors come from a man aged 45-65 years who received an inactivated influenza vaccine.

The chain carries TRBV12-3 or TRBV12-4 and TRBJ2-6, with no clear D. Trimming cost V 7 bases and J 0 bases, with 7 bases left between them. The CDR3 covers 14 residues. In DNA form, the CDR3 reads TGTGCCAGCACCCGAAGCTCTGGGGCCAACGTCCTGACTTTC. It encodes CASTRSSGANVLTF.

Only a few counts were recorded for this clonotype. The chain is built from TRBV7-9 and TRBJ2-1; D may be TRBD2 (6 bases). Trimming took 7 bases from V and 2 from J, leaving 21 bases between them. Germline V lookup: CDR1 SEHNR, CDR2 FQNEAQ (reference sequence). The CDR3 runs to 17 residues. CDR3: CASIFGSLASPYNEQFF. CDR3 DNA sequence: TGTGCCAGCATTTTTGGCAGCCTAGCGTCACCCTACAATGAGCAGTTCTTC.

This clonotype has just one count. The chain employs TRBV6-1 and TRBJ1-5; D perhaps matches TRBD1 (5 bases). Trimming took 1 base from V and 8 from J, leaving 15 bases between them. The CDR3 spans 15 residues. CDR1 is MNHNS and CDR2 is SASEGT in the germline V gene. This chain's CDR3 is CASSEGIGGEEPQHF. The CDR3, as DNA: TGTGCCAGCAGTGAAGGTATTGGGGGGGAAGAGCCCCAGCATTTT.

This clonotype was picked up a small number of times. V usage is TRBV19 and J usage is TRBJ2-7; a weak D match, TRBD2 (6 bases). V was pared by 5 bases and J by 3 bases, with 14 bases between. There are 14 residues in the CDR3. Germline CDR1 and CDR2: LNHDA and SQIVND (reference sequence). CDR3 sequence reads: CASSHVGGGYEQYF. The DNA for the CDR3 is TGTGCCAGTAGTCACGTCGGGGGTGGCTACGAGCAGTACTTC.

V and J are TRBV27 and TRBJ2-7; the D gene could be TRBD1 or TRBD2 (5 bases each). The CDR3 loop spans 13 amino acids. Trimming stripped 2 bases from V and 5 bases from J, with 10 bases between. From germline, CDR1 is MNHEY and CDR2 SMNVEV (reference sequence). CDR3 in DNA: TGTGCCAGCAGTTTACTAGGGACCCACGAGCAGTACTTC. It codes for CASSLLGTHEQYF.

This clonotype was observed a few times. The chain uses TRBV6-2 or TRBV6-3 and TRBJ2-7; D could derive from TRBD1 or TRBD2 (5 bases each). The CDR3 has 12 residues. The germline gives CDR1 MNHEY, CDR2 SVGEGT. Trimming removed 5 bases at V and 3 bases at J, with 8 bases between. The CDR3 loop reads CASSGAGYEQYF. The CDR3 bases are TGTGCCAGCAGTGGGGCGGGCTACGAGCAGTACTTC.

The chain carries TRBV5-1 and TRBJ2-2, with D maybe TRBD2 (5 bases). Germline V CDR1 and CDR2: SGHRS, YFSETQ. Between the trimmed V and J ends, which lost 1 base and 0 bases, there was a span of 10 bases. The CDR3 covers 16 residues. The CDR3 reads CASSLSGIPNTGELFF. CDR3 nucleotide sequence: TGCGCCAGCAGCTTGTCGGGGATACCGAACACCGGGGAGCTGTTTTTT.

This clonotype was found a few times. The chain combines TRBV10-3 with TRBJ2-4; the D is unclear. Per germline, CDR1 ENHRY and CDR2 SYGVKD. Trimming took off 6 bases at V and 0 bases at J, with 15 bases between the two ends. CDR3 length: 16 amino acids. The CDR3 loop is CAIRTAVARAKNIQYF. CDR3 nucleotide sequence: TGTGCCATCAGAACGGCCGTCGCCCGAGCCAAAAACATTCAGTACTTC.

The chain joins TRBV7-2 to TRBJ2-1; 8 positions match TRBD1. The V and J ends lost 5 bases and 7 bases, in that order; junction bases with no gene match: 7. The CDR3 runs to 14 residues. Germline CDR1 reads SGHTA; CDR2 reads FQGNSA. The CDR3 DNA follows: TGTGCCAGCAGCCAGGACAGGGTTACAAATGAGCAGTTCTTC. Its translation: CASSQDRVTNEQFF.

This clonotype was found a few times. The chain joins TRBV15 to TRBJ2-1; D gene uncertain. V lost 0 bases, J lost 2 bases, and 11 bases lay in between. The CDR3 has 16 residues. From germline, CDR1 is LNHNV and CDR2 YYDKDF (reference sequence). CDR3 protein: CATSRDLGAAYNEQFF. The CDR3 DNA reads TGTGCCACCAGCAGAGATCTCGGCGCGGCCTACAATGAGCAGTTCTTC.

This clonotype was detected ten times or more. The chain links TRBV29-1 to TRBJ2-3; D remains unclear. CDR3 length: 12 residues. CDR1 is SQVTM, CDR2 ANQGSEA, per germline. Trimming shortened V by 1 base and J by 4 bases, and 6 bases separated the two germline ends. As DNA, the CDR3 is TGCAGCGTTGAAGGGGTCGCAGATACGCAGTATTTT. As protein: CSVEGVADTQYF.

This chain connects TRBV4-3 to TRBJ2-5; maybe TRBD2 (6 bases). Trimming removed 3 bases from V and 5 bases from J, with 16 bases in between. Germline CDR1 and CDR2: LGHNA and YSLEER. This CDR3 is built from 15 residues. CDR3 nucleotides: TGCGCCAGCAGCCAGTCTAGCGCCACTGGGGAGACCCAGTACTTC. This codes for CASSQSSATGETQYF.

This clonotype was detected ten times or more. The chain has TRBV29-1 and TRBJ2-1; TRBD1 matches 8 bases. V dropped 2 bases and J dropped 5; count of bases not matched to a gene: 5. The germline V gene has CDR1 SQVTM and CDR2 ANQGSEA. The CDR3 sequence is 14 residues long. CDR3 sequence reads: CSVEKGQVNNEQFF. DNA of the CDR3: TGCAGCGTTGAAAAGGGACAGGTTAACAATGAGCAGTTCTTC.

Ten or more counts support this clonotype. The J gene is TRBJ2-1, the V gene TRBV7-3, with no clear D. V lost 5 bases, J lost 6 bases, and 14 bases lay in between. This CDR3 is 14 amino acids long. Germline lookup yields CDR1 SGHTA and CDR2 FQGTGA. The CDR3 DNA is TGTGCCAGCAGCCCAAACGGTTTTATCAATGAGCAGTTCTTC. Protein product: CASSPNGFINEQFF.

The CDR3 sequence is CSARELGQGSVGQYF. The CDR3 bases are TGCAGTGCTAGAGAGCTAGGACAGGGCTCGGTTGGGCAGTACTTC. The V gene is TRBV20-1, the J gene TRBJ2-7, with 8 bases lining up with TRBD1. The CDR3 has 15 residues. Germline V gene data show CDR1 as DFQATT and CDR2 as SNEGSKA (reference sequence). V was pared by 0 bases and J by 9 bases, with 13 bases of the junction left unmatched.

The J gene is TRBJ2-5, the V gene TRBV6-2 or TRBV6-3; TRBD1 aligns across 7 bases. The germline V gene has CDR1 MNHEY and CDR2 SVGEGT. Germline trimming cut 6 bases from V and 7 bases from J; bases unmatched to any gene: 20. The CDR3 totals 17 residues. CDR3 loop: CASSPKPRTGARGTQYF. In DNA, the CDR3 is TGTGCCAGCAGCCCCAAGCCCCGGACAGGCGCAAGGGGGACCCAGTACTTC.

This clonotype showed up just a few times. The genes are TRBV10-2 and TRBJ2-7; 10 bases fit TRBD1. Germline CDR1 is WSHSY and CDR2 is SAAADI. The CDR3 has 15 amino acids. After removal of 3 bases from V and 6 bases from J, the junction contained 8 bases not matched to a gene. CDR3 bases: TGCGCCAGCAGTGAATCCTGGACAGGGGGTGGCGAGCAGTACTTC. This translates into CASSESWTGGGEQYF.

This clonotype was counted between two and nine times. The CDR3 protein is CASSSQAGTGRGQPQHF. In DNA form, the CDR3 reads TGTGCCAGCAGTTCCCAAGCCGGGACAGGGCGAGGACAGCCCCAGCATTTT. The V and J genes are TRBV12-3 or TRBV12-4 and TRBJ1-5, with 9 bases aligning to TRBD1. The CDR3 totals 17 residues. V was clipped by 4 bases and J by 7 bases; unmatched bases: 14.

The J gene is TRBJ2-1, the V gene TRBV20-1; D unclear. This CDR3 has 13 amino acids. The germline V and J ends were trimmed by 2 bases and 5 bases, with 10 bases remaining between them. Germline CDR1 and CDR2: DFQATT and SNEGSKA (reference sequence). The CDR3 DNA reads TGCAGTGCTAGAAGTCTAAACAACAATGAGCAGTTCTTC. Translated: CSARSLNNNEQFF.

This clonotype was seen many times. The chain is built from TRBV6-2 or TRBV6-3 and TRBJ2-1; 9 bases fit TRBD2. The CDR3 has 17 residues. Germline V gene data show CDR1 as MNHEY and CDR2 as SVGEGT. The V gene end was trimmed by 2 bases and the J gene end by 2 bases; junction bases not matched to a gene: 7. DNA of the CDR3: TGTGCCAGCAGTTACGGGGGTAGCGGGGGACCCTACAATGAGCAGTTCTTC. Amino acid sequence: CASSYGGSGGPYNEQFF.

This clonotype was seen a handful of times. The rearrangement links TRBV6-1 to TRBJ2-1; 8 bases line up with TRBD1. V was clipped by 3 bases and J by 0 bases; unmatched bases: 4. The V gene's germline CDR1 is MNHNS and CDR2 SASEGT. The CDR3 is 16 residues long. In DNA form, the CDR3 reads TGTGCCAGCAGTGATATCGGACAGGGCTCCTACAATGAGCAGTTCTTC. This sequence encodes CASSDIGQGSYNEQFF.

This clonotype was found a few times. The chain links TRBV20-1 to TRBJ2-1; TRBD2 matches at 7 bases. V lost 1 base to trimming and J lost 3 bases; unmatched junction nucleotides: 3. Germline assignment: CDR1 DFQATT and CDR2 SNEGSKA (reference sequence). The CDR3 runs to 14 residues. In nucleotides, the CDR3 is TGCAGTGCTAGAGGGCTAGCGGTCTACAATGAGCAGTTCTTC. Its protein is CSARGLAVYNEQFF.

This clonotype was observed a few times. The genes are TRBV27 and TRBJ2-1; 9 bases are a match to TRBD2. The V gene end was trimmed by 6 bases and the J gene end by 3 bases; junction bases not matched to a gene: 9. The CDR3 consists of 16 residues. Germline-derived CDR1 and CDR2 are MNHEY and SMNVEV (reference sequence). The CDR3 is CASSPVSSGGYNEQFF. CDR3 sequence (DNA): TGTGCCAGCAGCCCCGTGAGTAGCGGGGGCTACAATGAGCAGTTCTTC.

This clonotype has more than one count but fewer than ten. The rearrangement links TRBV5-1 to TRBJ1-6; no reliable D call. Germline-derived CDR1 and CDR2 are SGHRS and YFSETQ. V was cut by 4 bases and J by 7 bases, with 15 bases left in between. This CDR3 region has 15 residues. This CDR3 is CASSSNEPSNSPLHF. The CDR3 coding sequence is TGCGCCAGCAGCAGTAACGAGCCTTCCAATTCACCCCTCCACTTT.

This clonotype was counted a few times. The J gene is TRBJ2-7, the V gene TRBV20-1; D ambiguous. Germline V gene data show CDR1 as DFQATT and CDR2 as SNEGSKA (reference sequence). This CDR3 spans 14 amino acids. Trimming shortened V by 5 bases and J by 7 bases, and 21 bases separated the two germline ends. The CDR3: CSAPPTWGVGEQYF. The CDR3 DNA follows: TGCAGTGCTCCTCCGACATGGGGTGTAGGGGAGCAGTACTTC.

This clonotype was counted only a few times. This chain links TRBV5-5 with TRBJ2-1; 8 nucleotides match TRBD2. The CDR3 covers 13 residues. Trimming removed 4 bases from V and 8 bases from J; junction bases left unmatched: 5. Looked up from germline, CDR1 is SGHKS and CDR2 is YYEKEE (reference sequence). The CDR3 sequence is CASSPGTSDEQFF. The CDR3 DNA sequence: TGTGCCAGCAGCCCGGGGACTAGTGATGAGCAGTTCTTC.

This chain links TRBV6-1 with TRBJ1-2; no reliable D call. Germline V gene lookup returns CDR1 MNHNS and CDR2 SASEGT. Deletions cut 4 bases from V and 7 bases from J, with 16 bases between. CDR3 size: 14 residues. CDR3 DNA sequence: TGTGCCAGCAGTGGCCCCGGGGTGGGCCGTGGCTACACCTTC. Encoded protein: CASSGPGVGRGYTF.